The T cell receptor beta chain under discussion was sequenced for a study of T-cell reconstitution after alpha-beta-depleted transplantation in children. As it was prepared, the TCRbeta library received unique molecular identifiers. TCRdb redid the calling of the PCR reads with MiXCR, one entry per CDR3 protein. This table has some 600,000 distinct CDR3 sequences, roughly 15% appearing once. Losses at the gene ends were 6 bases for V and 2 bases for J; bases not matched to a gene: 7. The CDR3 extends over 15 amino acids. Per germline, CDR1 MNHEY and CDR2 SMNVEV (reference sequence). The specimen was PBMCs from the stem cell graft donor, collected from the stem cell graft. This receptor was taken from a human donor who donated a stem cell graft to a child with acute myeloid leukemia. The chain has TRBV27 and TRBJ2-3; 8 nucleotides line up with TRBD2. The CDR3 nucleotides read TGTGCCAGCAGACCGGGGGGGCTTAACACAGATACGCAGTATTTT. This gives the protein CASRPGGLNTDTQYF.